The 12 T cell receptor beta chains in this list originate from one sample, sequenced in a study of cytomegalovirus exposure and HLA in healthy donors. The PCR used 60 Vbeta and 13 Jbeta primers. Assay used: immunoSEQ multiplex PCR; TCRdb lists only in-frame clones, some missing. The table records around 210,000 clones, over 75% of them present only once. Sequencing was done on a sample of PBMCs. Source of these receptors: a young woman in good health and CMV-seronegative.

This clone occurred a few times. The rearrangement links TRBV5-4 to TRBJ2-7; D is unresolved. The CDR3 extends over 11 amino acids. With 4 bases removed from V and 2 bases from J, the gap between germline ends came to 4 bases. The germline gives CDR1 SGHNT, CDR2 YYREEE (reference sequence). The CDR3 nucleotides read TGTGCCAGCAGCGGAGCCTACGAGCAGTACTTC. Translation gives CASSGAYEQYF.

The DNA of the CDR3 is TGTGCCAGCAGCTCCCCTAGCGGGAGTCCCCACGAGCAGTACTTC. This gives the protein CASSSPSGSPHEQYF. The rearrangement uses TRBV7-9 and TRBJ2-7; 10 bases line up with TRBD2. This CDR3 is 15 amino acids long. The V gene end was trimmed by 4 bases and the J gene end by 5 bases; junction bases not matched to a gene: 8. Germline-derived CDR1 and CDR2 are SEHNR and FQNEAQ (reference sequence).

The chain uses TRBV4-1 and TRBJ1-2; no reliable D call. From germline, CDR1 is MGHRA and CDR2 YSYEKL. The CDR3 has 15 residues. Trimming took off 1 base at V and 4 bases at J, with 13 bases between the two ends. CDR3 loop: CASSQVDFVGYGYTF. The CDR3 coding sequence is TGCGCCAGCAGCCAAGTCGACTTTGTGGGCTATGGCTACACCTTC.

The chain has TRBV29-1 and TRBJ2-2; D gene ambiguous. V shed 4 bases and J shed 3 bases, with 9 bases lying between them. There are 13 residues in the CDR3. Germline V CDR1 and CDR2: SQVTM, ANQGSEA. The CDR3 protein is CSVVFSYTGELFF. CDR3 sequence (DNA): TGCAGCGTTGTATTCAGTTACACCGGGGAGCTGTTTTTT.

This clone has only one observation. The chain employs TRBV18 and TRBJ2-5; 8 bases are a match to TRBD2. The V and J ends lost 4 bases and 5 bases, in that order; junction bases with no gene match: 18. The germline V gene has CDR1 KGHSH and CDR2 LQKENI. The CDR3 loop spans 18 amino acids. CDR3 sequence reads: CASSLPRGGAGVGETQYF. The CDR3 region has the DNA TGTGCCAGCTCACTACCCAGGGGAGGAGCGGGAGTCGGTGAGACCCAGTACTTC.

CDR3 DNA sequence: TGTGCCAGCAGCACTGCGGGGCATCCAGCCTACGAGCAGTACTTC. It encodes CASSTAGHPAYEQYF. This chain links TRBV7-9 with TRBJ2-7, with D possibly TRBD2 on 6 matching bases. The germline CDR1 and CDR2 sequences are SEHNR and FQNEAQ (reference sequence). V dropped 5 bases and J dropped 2 bases, with 16 bases sitting between them. The CDR3 contains 15 residues.

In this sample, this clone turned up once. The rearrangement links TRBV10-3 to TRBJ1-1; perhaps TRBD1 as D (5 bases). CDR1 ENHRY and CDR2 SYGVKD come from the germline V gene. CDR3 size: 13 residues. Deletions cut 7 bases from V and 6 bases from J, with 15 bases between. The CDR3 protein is CAITGGEGPEAFF. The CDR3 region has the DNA TGTGCCATCACCGGGGGGGAAGGGCCTGAAGCTTTCTTT.

The CDR3 DNA reads as TGTGCCAGCAGTTACAACAGGGAGTTCGGCTACACCTTC. It is translated as CASSYNREFGYTF. V is TRBV6-5 and J is TRBJ1-2, with D maybe TRBD1 (6 bases). Germline CDR1 MNHEY, CDR2 SVGAGI. V was trimmed by 2 bases and J by 8 bases, leaving 12 bases between them. The CDR3 is made up of 13 amino acids.

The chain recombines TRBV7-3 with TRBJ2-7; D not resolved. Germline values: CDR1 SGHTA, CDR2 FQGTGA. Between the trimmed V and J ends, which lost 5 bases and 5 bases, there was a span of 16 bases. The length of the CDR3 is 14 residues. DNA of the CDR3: TGTGCCAGCAGCCAGACGGCGGAGTCAAACGAGCAGTACTTC. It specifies CASSQTAESNEQYF.

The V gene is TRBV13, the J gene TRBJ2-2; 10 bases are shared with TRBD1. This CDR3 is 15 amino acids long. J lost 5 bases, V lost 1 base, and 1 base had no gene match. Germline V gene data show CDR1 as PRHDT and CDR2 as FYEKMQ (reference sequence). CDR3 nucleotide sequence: TGTGCCAGCAGCTTAGCGGACAGGGGGACCGGGGAGCTGTTTTTT. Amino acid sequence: CASSLADRGTGELFF.

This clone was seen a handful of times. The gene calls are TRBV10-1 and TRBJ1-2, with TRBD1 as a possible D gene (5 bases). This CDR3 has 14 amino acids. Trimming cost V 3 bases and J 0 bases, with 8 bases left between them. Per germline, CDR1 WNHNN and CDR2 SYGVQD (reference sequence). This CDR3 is CASSDSGTNYGYTF. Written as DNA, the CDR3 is TGCGCCAGCAGTGATTCAGGGACTAACTATGGCTACACCTTC.

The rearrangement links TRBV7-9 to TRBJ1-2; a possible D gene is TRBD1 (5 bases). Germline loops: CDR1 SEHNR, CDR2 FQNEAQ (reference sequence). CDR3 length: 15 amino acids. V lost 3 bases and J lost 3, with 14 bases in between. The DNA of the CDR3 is TGTGCCAGCAGCTTGGGGTGGGGAGGGGACTATGGCTACACCTTC. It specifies CASSLGWGGDYGYTF.